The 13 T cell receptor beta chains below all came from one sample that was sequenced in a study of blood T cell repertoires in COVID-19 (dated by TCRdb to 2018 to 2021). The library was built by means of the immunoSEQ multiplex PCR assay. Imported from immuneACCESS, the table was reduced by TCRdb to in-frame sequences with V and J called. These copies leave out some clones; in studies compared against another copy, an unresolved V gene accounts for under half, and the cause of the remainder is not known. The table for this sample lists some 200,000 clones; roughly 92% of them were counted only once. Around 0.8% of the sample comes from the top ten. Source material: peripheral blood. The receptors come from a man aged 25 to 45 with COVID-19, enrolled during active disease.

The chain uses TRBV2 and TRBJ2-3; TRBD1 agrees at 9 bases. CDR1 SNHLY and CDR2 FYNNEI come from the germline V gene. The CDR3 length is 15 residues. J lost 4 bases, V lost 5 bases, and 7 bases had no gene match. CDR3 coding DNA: TGTGCCAGCAGTTTTGGACAGGGGTGGGCAGATACGCAGTATTTT. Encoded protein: CASSFGQGWADTQYF.

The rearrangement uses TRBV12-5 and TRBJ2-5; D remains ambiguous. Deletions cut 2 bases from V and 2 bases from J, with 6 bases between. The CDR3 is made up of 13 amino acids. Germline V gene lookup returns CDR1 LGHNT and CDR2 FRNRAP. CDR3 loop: CASGLFRQETQYF. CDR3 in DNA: TGTGCTAGTGGTTTGTTTAGACAAGAGACCCAGTACTTC.

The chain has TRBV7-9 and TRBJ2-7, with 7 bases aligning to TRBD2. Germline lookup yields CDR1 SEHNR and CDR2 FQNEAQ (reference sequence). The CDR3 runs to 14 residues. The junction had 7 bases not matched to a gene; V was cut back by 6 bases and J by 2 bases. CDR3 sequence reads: CASSPLAGAYEQYF. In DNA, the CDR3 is TGTGCCAGCAGTCCGCTGGCGGGGGCCTACGAGCAGTACTTC.

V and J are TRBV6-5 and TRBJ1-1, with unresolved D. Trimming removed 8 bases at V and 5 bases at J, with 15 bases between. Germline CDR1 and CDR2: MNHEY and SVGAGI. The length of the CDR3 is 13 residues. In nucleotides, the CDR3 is TGTGCCAGCGTCGGGGAGGGAAATACTGAAGCTTTCTTT. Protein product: CASVGEGNTEAFF.

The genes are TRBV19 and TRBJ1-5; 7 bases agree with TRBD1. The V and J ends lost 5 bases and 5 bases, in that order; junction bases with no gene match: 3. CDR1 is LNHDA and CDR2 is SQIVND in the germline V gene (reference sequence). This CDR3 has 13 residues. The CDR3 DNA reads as TGTGCCAGTAGTGCACAGGGGTATCAGCCCCAGCATTTT. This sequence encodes CASSAQGYQPQHF.

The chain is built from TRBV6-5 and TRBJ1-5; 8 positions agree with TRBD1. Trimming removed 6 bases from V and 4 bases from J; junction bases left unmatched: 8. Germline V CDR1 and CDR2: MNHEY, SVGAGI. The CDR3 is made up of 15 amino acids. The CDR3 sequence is CASSRDRGGNQPQHF. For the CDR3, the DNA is TGTGCCAGCAGCCGAGACAGGGGTGGTAATCAGCCCCAGCATTTT.

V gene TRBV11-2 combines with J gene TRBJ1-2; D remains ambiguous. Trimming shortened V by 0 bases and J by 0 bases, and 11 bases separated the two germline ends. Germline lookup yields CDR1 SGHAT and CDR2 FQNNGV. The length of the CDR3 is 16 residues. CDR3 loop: CASSLDRPYSNYGYTF. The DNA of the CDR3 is TGTGCCAGCAGCTTAGATCGTCCGTACTCTAACTATGGCTACACCTTC.

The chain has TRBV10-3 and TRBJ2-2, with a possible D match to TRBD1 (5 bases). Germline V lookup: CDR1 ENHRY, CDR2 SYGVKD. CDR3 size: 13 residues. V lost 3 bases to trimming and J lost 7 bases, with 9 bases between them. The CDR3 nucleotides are TGTGCCATCAGTGACCAGGGCGGCGGGGAGCTGTTTTTT. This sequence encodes CAISDQGGGELFF.

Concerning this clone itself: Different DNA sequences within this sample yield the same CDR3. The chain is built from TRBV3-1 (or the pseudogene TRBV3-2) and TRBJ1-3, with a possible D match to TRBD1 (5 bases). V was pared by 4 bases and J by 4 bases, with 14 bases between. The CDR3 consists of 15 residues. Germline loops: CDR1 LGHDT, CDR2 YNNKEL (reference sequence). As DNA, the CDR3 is TGTGCCAGCAGCCCCATTGGGGGGTCAGGAAACACCATATATTTT. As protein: CASSPIGGSGNTIYF.

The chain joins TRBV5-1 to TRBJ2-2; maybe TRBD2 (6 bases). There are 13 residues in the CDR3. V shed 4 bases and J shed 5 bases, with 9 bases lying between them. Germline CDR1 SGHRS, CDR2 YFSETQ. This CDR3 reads CASSPGTTGELFF. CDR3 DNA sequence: TGCGCCAGCAGCCCCGGGACTACCGGGGAGCTGTTTTTT.

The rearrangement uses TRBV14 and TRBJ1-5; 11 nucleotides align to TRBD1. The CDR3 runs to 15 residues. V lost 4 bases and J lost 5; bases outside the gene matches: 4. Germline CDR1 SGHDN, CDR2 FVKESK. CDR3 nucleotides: TGTGCCAGCAGCCTTGGGACAGGGGGTCATCAGCCCCAGCATTTT. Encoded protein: CASSLGTGGHQPQHF.

The CDR3 region has the DNA TGTGCCAGCAGCCAAAATACAGGGGAGGCGGGATTCTGGAAGCAGTACTTC. Protein product: CASSQNTGEAGFWKQYF. V gene TRBV14 combines with J gene TRBJ2-7; possibly TRBD1 for D (7 bases). Trimming left V 2 bases short and J 8 bases short, with 25 bases between. Germline V CDR1 and CDR2: SGHDN, FVKESK. The CDR3 runs 17 residues.

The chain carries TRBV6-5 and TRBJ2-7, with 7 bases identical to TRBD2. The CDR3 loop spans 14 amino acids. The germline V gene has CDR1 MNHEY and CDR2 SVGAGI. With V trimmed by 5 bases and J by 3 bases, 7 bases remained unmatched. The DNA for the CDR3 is TGTGCCAGCAGTCCCCCGGGAGGAAACTACGAGCAGTACTTC. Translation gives CASSPPGGNYEQYF.